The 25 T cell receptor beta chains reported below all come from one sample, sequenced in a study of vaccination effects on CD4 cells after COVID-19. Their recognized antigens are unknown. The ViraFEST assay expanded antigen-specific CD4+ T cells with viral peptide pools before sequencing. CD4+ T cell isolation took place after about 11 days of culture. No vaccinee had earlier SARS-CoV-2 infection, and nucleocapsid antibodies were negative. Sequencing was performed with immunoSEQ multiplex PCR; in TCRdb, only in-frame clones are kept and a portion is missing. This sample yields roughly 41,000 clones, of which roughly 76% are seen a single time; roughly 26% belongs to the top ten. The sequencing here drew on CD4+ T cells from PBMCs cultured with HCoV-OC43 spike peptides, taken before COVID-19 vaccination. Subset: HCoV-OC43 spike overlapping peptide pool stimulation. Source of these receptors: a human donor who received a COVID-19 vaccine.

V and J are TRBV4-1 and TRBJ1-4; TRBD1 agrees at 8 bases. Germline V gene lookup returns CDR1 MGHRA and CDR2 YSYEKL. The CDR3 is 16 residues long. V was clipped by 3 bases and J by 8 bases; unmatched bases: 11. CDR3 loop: CASSQSGGRGGEKLFF. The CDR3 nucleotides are TGCGCCAGCAGCCAGTCAGGGGGCAGAGGTGGGGAAAAACTGTTTTTT.

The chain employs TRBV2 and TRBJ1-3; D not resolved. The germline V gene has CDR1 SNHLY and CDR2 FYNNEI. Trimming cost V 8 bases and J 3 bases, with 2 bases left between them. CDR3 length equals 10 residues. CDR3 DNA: TGTGCCAGCGATGGAAACACCATATATTTT. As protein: CASDGNTIYF. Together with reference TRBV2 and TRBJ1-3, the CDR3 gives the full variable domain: EPEVTQTPSHQVTQMGQEVILRCVPISNHLYFYWYRQILGQKVEFLVSFYNNEISEKSEIFDDQFSVERPDGSNFTLKIRSTKLEDSAMYFCASDGNTIYFGEGSWLTVV.

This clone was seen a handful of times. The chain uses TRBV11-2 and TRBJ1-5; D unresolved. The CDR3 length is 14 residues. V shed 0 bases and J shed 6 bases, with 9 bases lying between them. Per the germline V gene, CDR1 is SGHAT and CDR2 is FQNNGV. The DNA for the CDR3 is TGTGCCAGCAGCTTAGACAGTATGGCTCAGCCCCAGCATTTT. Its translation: CASSLDSMAQPQHF.

CDR3 region: CASSVSRGPNIQYF. CDR3 in DNA: TGTGCCAGCAGTGTTAGCAGGGGACCTAACATTCAGTACTTC. The V and J genes are TRBV2 and TRBJ2-4, with D perhaps TRBD1 (6 bases). The germline CDR1 and CDR2 sequences are SNHLY and FYNNEI. With 4 bases removed from V and 7 bases from J, the gap between germline ends came to 14 bases. The CDR3 length is 14 residues. The whole variable domain, filled in from reference TRBV2 and TRBJ2-4, reads EPEVTQTPSHQVTQMGQEVILRCVPISNHLYFYWYRQILGQKVEFLVSFYNNEISEKSEIFDDQFSVERPDGSNFTLKIRSTKLEDSAMYFCASSVSRGPNIQYFGAGTRLSVL.

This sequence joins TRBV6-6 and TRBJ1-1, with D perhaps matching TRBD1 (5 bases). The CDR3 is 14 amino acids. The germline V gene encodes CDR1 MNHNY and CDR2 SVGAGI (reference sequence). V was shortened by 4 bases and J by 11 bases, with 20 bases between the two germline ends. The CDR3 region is CASSSDAPGKEAFF. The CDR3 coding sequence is TGTGCCAGCAGTTCAGACGCGCCAGGGAAGGAGGCTTTCTTT.

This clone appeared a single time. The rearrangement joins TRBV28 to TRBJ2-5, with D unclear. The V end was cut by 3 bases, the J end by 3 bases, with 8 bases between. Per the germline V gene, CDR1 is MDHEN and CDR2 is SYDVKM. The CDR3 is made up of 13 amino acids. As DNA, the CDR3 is TGTGCCAGCAGTTTGCTGCAGAAAGAGACCCAGTACTTC. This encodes CASSLLQKETQYF.

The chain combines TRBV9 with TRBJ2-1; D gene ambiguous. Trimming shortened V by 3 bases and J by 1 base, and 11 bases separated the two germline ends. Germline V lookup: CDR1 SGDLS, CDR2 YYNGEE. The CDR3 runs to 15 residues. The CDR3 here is CASSAGPGSYNEQFF. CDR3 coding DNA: TGTGCCAGCAGCGCCGGGCCCGGTTCCTACAATGAGCAGTTCTTC.

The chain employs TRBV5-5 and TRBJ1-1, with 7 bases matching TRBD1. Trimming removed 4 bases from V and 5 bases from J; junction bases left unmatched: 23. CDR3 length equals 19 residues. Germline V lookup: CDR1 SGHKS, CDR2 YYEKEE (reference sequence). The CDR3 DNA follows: TGTGCCAGCAGCCGAAGTCCTTCAAGACAGGGAAGTTCGGGAACTGAAGCTTTCTTT. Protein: CASSRSPSRQGSSGTEAFF.

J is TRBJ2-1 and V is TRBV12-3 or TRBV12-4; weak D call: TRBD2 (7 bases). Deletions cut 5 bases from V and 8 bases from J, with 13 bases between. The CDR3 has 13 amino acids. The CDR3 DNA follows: TGTGCCAGCAGTCAAGGGGGGGCCTATGAGCAGTTCTTC. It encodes CASSQGGAYEQFF.

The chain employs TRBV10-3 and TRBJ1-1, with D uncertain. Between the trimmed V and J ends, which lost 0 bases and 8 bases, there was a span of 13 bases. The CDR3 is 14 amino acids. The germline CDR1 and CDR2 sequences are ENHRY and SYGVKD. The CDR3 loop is CAISESSVAAEAFF. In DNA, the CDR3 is TGTGCCATCAGTGAGTCGAGTGTGGCGGCAGAAGCTTTCTTT.

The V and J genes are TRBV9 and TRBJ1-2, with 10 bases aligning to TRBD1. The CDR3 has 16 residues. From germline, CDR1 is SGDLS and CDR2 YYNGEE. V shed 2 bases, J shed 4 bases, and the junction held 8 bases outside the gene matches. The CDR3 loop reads CASSVRGDRGSYGYTF. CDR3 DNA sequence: TGTGCCAGCAGCGTTCGGGGGGACAGGGGCTCCTATGGCTACACCTTC. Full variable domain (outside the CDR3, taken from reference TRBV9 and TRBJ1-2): DSGVTQTPKHLITATGQRVTLRCSPRSGDLSVYWYQQSLDQGLQFLIQYYNGEERAKGNILERFSAQQFPDLHSELNLSSLELGDSALYFCASSVRGDRGSYGYTFGSGTRLTVV.

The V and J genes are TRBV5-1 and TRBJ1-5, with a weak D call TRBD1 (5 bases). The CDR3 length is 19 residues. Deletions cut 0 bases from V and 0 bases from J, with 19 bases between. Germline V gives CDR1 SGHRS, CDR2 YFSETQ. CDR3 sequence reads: CASSLDPSGLAFSNQPQHF. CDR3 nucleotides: TGCGCCAGCAGCTTGGACCCATCAGGGCTTGCCTTTAGCAATCAGCCCCAGCATTTT.

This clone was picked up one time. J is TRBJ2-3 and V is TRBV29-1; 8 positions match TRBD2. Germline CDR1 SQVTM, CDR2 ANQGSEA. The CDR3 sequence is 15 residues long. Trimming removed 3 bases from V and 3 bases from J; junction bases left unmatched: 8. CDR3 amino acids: CSVERAGVRTDTQYF. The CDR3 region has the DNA TGCAGCGTTGAGAGAGCGGGAGTCAGGACAGATACGCAGTATTTT.

CDR3 in DNA: TGTGCCAGCTCAGGCGGTTGGGGACAGAACTACGAGCAGTACTTC. Its translation is CASSGGWGQNYEQYF. The chain links TRBV18 to TRBJ2-7; TRBD1 matches at 7 bases. The CDR3 is made up of 15 amino acids. Per germline, CDR1 KGHSH and CDR2 LQKENI. V was pared by 5 bases and J by 3 bases, with 10 bases of the junction left unmatched.

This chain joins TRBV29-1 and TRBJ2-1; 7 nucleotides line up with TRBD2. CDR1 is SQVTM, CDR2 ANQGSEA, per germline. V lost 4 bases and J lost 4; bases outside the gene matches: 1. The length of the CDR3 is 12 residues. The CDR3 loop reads CSVGGGYNEQFF. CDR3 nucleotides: TGCAGCGTTGGCGGGGGATACAATGAGCAGTTCTTC.

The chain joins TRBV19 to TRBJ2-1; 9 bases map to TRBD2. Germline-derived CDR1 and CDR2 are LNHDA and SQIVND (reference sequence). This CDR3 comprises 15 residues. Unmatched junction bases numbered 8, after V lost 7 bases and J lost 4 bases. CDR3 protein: CASTRGSGGYNEQFF. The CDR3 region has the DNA TGTGCCAGTACCCGGGGCAGCGGGGGGTACAATGAGCAGTTCTTC.

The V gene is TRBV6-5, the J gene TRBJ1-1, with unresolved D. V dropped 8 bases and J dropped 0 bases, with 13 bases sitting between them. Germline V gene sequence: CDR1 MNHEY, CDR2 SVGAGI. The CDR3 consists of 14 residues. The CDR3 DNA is TGTGCCAGCGCCGGTTATATAATGAACACTGAAGCTTTCTTT. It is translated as CASAGYIMNTEAFF.

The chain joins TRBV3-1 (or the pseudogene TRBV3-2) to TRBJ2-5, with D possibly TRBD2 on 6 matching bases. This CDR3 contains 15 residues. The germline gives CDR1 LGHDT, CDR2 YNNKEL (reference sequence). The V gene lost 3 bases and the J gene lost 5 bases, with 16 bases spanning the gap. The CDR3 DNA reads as TGTGCCAGCAGCCACCGGGACTCAAAGGAGGAGACCCAGTACTTC. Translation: CASSHRDSKEETQYF.

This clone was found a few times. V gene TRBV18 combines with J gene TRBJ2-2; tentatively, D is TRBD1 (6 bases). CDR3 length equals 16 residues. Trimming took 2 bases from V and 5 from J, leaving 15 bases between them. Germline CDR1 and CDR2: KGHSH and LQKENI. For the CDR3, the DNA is TGTGCCAGCTCACCAAGAGGGGGTGTGATGACCGGGGAGCTGTTTTTT. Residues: CASSPRGGVMTGELFF.

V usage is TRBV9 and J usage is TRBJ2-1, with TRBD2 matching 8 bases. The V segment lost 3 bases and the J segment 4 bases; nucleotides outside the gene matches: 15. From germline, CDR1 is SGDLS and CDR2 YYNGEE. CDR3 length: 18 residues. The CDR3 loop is CASSALSRLRGVYNEQFF. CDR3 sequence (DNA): TGTGCCAGCAGCGCCCTCTCCAGGTTGCGGGGGGTTTACAATGAGCAGTTCTTC.

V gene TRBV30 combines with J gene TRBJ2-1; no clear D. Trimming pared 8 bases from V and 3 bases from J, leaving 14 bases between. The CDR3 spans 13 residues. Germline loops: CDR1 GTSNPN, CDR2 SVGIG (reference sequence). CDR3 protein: CARSSSFYNEQFF. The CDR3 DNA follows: TGTGCCCGATCAAGCTCCTTCTACAATGAGCAGTTCTTC.

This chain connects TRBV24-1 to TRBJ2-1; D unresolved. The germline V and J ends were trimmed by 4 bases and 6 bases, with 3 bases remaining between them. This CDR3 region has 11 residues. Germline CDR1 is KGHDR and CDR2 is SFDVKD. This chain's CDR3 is CATSDPNEQFF. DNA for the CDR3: TGTGCCACCAGTGACCCCAATGAGCAGTTCTTC.

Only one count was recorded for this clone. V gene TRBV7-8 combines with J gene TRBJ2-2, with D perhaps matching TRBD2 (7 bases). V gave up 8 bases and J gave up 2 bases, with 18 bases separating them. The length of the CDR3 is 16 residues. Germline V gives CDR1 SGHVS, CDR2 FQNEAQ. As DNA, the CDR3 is TGTGCCAGCCGCCGAGGGGGGACTACAAACACCGGGGAGCTGTTTTTT. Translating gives CASRRGGTTNTGELFF.

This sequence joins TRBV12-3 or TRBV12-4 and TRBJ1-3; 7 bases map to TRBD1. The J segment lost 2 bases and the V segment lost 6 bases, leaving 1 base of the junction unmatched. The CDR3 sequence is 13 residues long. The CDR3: CASSQGAGNTIYF. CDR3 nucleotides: TGTGCCAGCAGCCAGGGGGCTGGAAACACCATATATTTT.

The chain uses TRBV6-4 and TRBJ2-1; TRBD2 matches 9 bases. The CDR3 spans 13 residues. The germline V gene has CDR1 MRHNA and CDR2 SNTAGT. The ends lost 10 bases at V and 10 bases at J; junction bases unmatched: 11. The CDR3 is CATRDSGRGEQFF. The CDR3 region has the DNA TGTGCCACTCGGGATAGCGGGAGAGGGGAGCAGTTCTTC.